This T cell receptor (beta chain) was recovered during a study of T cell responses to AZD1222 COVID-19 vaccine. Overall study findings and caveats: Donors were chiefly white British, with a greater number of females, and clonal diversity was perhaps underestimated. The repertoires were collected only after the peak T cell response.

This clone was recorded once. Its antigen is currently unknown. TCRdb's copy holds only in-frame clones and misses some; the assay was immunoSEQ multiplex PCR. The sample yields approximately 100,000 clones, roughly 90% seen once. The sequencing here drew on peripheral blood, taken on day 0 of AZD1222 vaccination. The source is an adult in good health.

The CDR3 region has the DNA TGTGCCAGCAGCTTTCGCCGGGACCAGTACTTC. Its translation is CASSFRRDQYF. This chain links TRBV5-6 with TRBJ2-5, with TRBD2 as a possible D gene (5 bases). V lost 2 bases to trimming and J lost 10 bases, with 9 bases between them. CDR1 SGHDT and CDR2 YYEEEE come from the germline V gene. The CDR3 has 11 residues.